The clone carrying this T cell receptor (beta chain) was seen ten or more times. This sample was included in a study of CDR3 diversity in severe acne. Looked up from germline, CDR1 is SEHNR and CDR2 is FQNEAQ (reference sequence). J was trimmed by 3 bases and V by 10 bases; bases with no gene match: 4. The CDR3 is 13 residues long. MiXCR, run by TCRdb on the PCR reads, gives a single entry per CDR3 protein. This table has about 90,000 distinct CDR3 sequences, roughly 49% appearing once. This receptor was taken from a male donor with severe acne vulgaris. Source material: blood. V and J are TRBV7-9 and TRBJ1-5, with 9 bases aligning to TRBD1. CDR3 nucleotide sequence: TGTGCCACTTGGACAGGGGACAATCAGCCCCAGCATTTT. It encodes CATWTGDNQPQHF.